This T cell receptor beta chain was captured in a study of CD8 T cells in Susac syndrome. Random hexamers primed reverse transcription of roughly 0.5 to 1 ug RNA. A single record per CDR3 protein comes from TCRdb applying MiXCR to the immunoSEQ multiplex PCR reads. The top ten hold 0.55% to 0.75% of the sample, which has over 20,000 distinct CDR3 sequences, around 93% seen once. The specimen was CD8+ T cells from PBMCs. The sequence was obtained from a human donor with Susac syndrome.

The CDR3 DNA reads TGTGCCAGCAGCTCGGGACTCGGCGCCGGGGAGCTGTTTTTT. Its protein product is CASSSGLGAGELFF. The chain employs TRBV5-6 and TRBJ2-2, with a tentative D call TRBD2 (6 bases). The CDR3 runs to 14 residues. Germline CDR1 and CDR2: SGHDT and YYEEEE. V lost 3 bases, J lost 6 bases, and 12 bases lay in between.